This T cell receptor (beta chain) was sequenced in a study of T cell repertoires in cytomegalovirus infection. Across the whole study: Shared public TCR beta signatures pointed to both CMV infection and a matching HLA type. Study-wide results and caveats: Across the ex vivo response, the dominant clonotypes were HLA-C-restricted CMV-specific TCR beta clonotypes. Cumulative frequency (of public TCR beta family members) identified carriers of CMV plus the relevant HLA.

TCRdb reanalysed the reads using MiXCR and keeps one entry per CDR3 protein. The sample lists around 450,000 distinct CDR3 sequences, 25% to 40% seen once, with about 13% in the top ten. Only a few counts were recorded for this clonotype. What it binds is not known. The V and J ends lost 0 bases and 0 bases respectively, with 5 bases between them. This CDR3 is 14 amino acids long. Germline lookup yields CDR1 MNHEY and CDR2 SVGAGI. The sample was PBMCs. The chain links TRBV6-5 to TRBJ1-1; no clear D. This sequence originates from a human donor in good health (CMV status not recorded). Some clones in this sample may be carry-over from other donors' samples. The CDR3 spells CASSYSGVNTEAFF. The CDR3 region has the DNA TGTGCCAGCAGTTACTCTGGGGTGAACACTGAAGCTTTCTTT.